This T cell receptor beta chain was sequenced in a study of T cells after yellow fever vaccination. Whole-study results and caveats: There was a small share of clonotypes that showed up in both the CD4 and CD8 compartments.

Trimming shortened V by 2 bases and J by 4 bases, and 5 bases separated the two germline ends. This CDR3 region has 11 residues. Germline V lookup: CDR1 DFQATT, CDR2 SNEGSKA (reference sequence). From the 5' RACE reads, TCRdb called clonotypes with MiXCR, one entry per CDR3 protein. This table holds around 530,000 distinct CDR3 sequences, about 17% found once. This clonotype turned up a few times. Antigen unknown. This chain connects TRBV20-1 to TRBJ2-5; no clear D. This material consisted of PBMCs, taken 4 to 6 days after the first yellow fever vaccination. This clonotype was sampled from a man between 18 and 35 years old who received the YFV17D yellow fever vaccine. The CDR3 DNA is TGCAGTGCTAGAACATTAGAGACCCAGTACTTC. As protein: CSARTLETQYF.